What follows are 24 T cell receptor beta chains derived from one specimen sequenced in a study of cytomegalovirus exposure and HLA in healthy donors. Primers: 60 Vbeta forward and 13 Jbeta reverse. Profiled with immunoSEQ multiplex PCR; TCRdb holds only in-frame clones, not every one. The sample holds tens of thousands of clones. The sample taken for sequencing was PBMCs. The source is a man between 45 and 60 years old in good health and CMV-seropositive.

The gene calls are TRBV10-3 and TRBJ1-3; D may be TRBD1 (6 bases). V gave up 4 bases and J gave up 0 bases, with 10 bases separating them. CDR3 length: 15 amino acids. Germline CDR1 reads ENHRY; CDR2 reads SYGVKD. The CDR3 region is CAISGRDTSGNTIYF. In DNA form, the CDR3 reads TGTGCCATCAGTGGCCGGGACACCTCTGGAAACACCATATATTTT.

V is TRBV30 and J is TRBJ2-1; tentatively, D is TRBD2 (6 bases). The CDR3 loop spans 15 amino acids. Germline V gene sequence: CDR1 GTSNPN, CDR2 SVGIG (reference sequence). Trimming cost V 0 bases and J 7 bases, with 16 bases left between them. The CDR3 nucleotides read TGTGCCTGGAGTGTAGGCCTAGCGTCGCTAAATGAGCAGTTCTTC. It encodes CAWSVGLASLNEQFF. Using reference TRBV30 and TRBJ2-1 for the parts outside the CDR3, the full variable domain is SQTIHQWPATLVQPVGSPLSLECTVEGTSNPNLYWYRQAAGRGLQLLFYSVGIGQISSEVPQNLSASRPQDRQFILSSKKLLLSDSGFYLCAWSVGLASLNEQFFGPGTRLTVL.

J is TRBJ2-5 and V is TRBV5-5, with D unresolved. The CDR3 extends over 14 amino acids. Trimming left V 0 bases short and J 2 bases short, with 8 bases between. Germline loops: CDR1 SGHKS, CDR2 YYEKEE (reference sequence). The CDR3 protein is CASSLELLQETQYF. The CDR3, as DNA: TGTGCCAGCAGCTTGGAACTTCTACAAGAGACCCAGTACTTC.

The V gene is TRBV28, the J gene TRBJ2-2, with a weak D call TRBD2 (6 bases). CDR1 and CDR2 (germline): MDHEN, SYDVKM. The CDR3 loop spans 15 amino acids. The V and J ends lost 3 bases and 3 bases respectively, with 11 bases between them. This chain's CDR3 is CASSFGGSDTGELFF. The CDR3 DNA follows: TGTGCCAGCAGTTTTGGGGGGTCGGACACCGGGGAGCTGTTTTTT.

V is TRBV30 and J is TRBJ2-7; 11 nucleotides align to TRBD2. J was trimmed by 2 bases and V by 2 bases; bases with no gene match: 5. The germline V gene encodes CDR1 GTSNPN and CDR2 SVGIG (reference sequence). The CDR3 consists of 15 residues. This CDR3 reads CAWSSGTSGTYEQYF. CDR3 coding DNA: TGTGCCTGGAGTTCCGGGACTAGCGGCACCTACGAGCAGTACTTC. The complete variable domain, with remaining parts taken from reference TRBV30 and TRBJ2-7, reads SQTIHQWPATLVQPVGSPLSLECTVEGTSNPNLYWYRQAAGRGLQLLFYSVGIGQISSEVPQNLSASRPQDRQFILSSKKLLLSDSGFYLCAWSSGTSGTYEQYFGPGTRLTVT.

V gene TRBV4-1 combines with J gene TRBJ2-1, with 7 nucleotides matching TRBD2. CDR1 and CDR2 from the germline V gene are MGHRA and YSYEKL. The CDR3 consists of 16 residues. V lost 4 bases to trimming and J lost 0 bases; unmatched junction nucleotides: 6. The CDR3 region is CASSLQTSSSYNEQFF. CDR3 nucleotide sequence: TGCGCCAGCAGCCTACAGACTAGCAGCTCCTACAATGAGCAGTTCTTC.

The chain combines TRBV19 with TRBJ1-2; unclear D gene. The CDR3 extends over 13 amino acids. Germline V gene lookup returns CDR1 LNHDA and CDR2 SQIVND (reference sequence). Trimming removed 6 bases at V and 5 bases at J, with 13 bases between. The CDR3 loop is CASSESLAYGYTF. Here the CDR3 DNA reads TGTGCCAGTAGCGAATCGTTAGCTTATGGCTACACCTTC.

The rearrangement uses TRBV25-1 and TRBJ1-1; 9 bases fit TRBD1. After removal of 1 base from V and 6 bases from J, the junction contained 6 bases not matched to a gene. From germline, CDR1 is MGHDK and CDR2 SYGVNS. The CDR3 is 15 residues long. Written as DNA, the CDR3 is TGTGCCAGCAGTGAATCCGGGACAGGGTCCCCTGAAGCTTTCTTT. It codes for CASSESGTGSPEAFF. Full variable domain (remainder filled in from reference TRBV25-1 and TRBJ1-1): EADIYQTPRYLVIGTGKKITLECSQTMGHDKMYWYQQDPGMELHLIHYSYGVNSTEKGDLSSESTVSRIRTEHFPLTLESARPSHTSQYLCASSESGTGSPEAFFGQGTRLTVV.

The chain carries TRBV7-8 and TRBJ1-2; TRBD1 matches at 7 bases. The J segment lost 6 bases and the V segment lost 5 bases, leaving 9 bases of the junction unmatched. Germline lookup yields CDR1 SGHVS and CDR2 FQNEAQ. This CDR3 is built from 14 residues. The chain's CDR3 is CASSPGAGGDGYTF. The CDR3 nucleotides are TGTGCCAGCAGCCCCGGGGCAGGGGGTGATGGCTACACCTTC.

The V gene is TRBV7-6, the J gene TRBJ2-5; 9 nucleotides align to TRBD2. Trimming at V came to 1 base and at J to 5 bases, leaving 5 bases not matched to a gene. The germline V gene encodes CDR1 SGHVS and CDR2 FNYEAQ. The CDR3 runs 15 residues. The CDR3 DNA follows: TGTGCCAGCAGCTTAGGCGGGAGGGTCGGGGAGACCCAGTACTTC. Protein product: CASSLGGRVGETQYF. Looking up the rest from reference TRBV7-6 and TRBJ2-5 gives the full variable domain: GAGVSQSPRYKVTKRGQDVALRCDPISGHVSLYWYRQALGQGPEFLTYFNYEAQQDKSGLPNDRFSAERPEGSISTLTIQRTEQRDSAMYRCASSLGGRVGETQYFGPGTRLLVL.

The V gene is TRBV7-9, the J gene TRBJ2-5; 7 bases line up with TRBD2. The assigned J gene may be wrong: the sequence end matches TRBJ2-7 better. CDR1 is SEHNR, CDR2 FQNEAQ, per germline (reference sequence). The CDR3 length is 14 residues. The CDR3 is CASSPSGMSYEQYF. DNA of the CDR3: TGTGCCAGCAGCCCAAGCGGGATGTCCTACGAGCAGTACTTC.

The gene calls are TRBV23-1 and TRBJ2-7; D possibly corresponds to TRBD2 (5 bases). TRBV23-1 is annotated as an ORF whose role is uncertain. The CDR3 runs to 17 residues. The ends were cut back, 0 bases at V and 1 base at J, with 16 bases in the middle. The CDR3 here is CASSQSNEGPTSYEQYV. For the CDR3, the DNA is TGCGCCAGCAGTCAATCTAACGAGGGCCCAACTTCCTACGAGCAGTACGTC.

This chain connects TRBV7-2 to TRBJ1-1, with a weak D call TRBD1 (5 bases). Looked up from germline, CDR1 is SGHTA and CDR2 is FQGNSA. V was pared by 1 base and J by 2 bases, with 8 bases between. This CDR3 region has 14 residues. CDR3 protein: CASSLGQINTEAFF. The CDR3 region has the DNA TGTGCCAGCAGCTTAGGACAGATAAACACTGAAGCTTTCTTT. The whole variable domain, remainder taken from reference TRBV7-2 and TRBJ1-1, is GAGVSQSPSNKVTEKGKDVELRCDPISGHTALYWYRQSLGQGLEFLIYFQGNSAPDKSGLPSDRFSAERTGGSVSTLTIQRTQQEDSAVYLCASSLGQINTEAFFGQGTRLTVV.

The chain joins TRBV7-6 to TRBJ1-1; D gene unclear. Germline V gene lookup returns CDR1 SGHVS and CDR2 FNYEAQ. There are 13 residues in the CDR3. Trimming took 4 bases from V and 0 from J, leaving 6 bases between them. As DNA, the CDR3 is TGTGCCAGCAGCTCCTCGTTGAACACTGAAGCTTTCTTT. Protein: CASSSSLNTEAFF.

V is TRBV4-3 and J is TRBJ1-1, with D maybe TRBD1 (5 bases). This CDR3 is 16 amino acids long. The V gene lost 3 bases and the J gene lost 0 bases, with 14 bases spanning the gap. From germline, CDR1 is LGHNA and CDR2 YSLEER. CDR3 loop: CASSQLLQGMNTEAFF. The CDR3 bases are TGCGCCAGCAGCCAGCTCCTGCAGGGTATGAACACTGAAGCTTTCTTT.

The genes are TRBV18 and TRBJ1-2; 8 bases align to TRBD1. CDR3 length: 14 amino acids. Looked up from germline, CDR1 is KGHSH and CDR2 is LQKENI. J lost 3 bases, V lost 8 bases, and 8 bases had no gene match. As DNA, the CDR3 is TGTGCCAGCGCCGGGACAGGCGATCACTATGGCTACACCTTC. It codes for CASAGTGDHYGYTF.

CDR3 loop: CASSLVGGRAINEQFF. The DNA of the CDR3 is TGTGCCAGCAGCTTAGTCGGCGGGAGGGCCATCAATGAGCAGTTCTTC. The chain combines TRBV7-2 with TRBJ2-1; 9 positions match TRBD2. Germline V gives CDR1 SGHTA, CDR2 FQGNSA. Trimming removed 1 base from V and 6 bases from J; junction bases left unmatched: 7. The CDR3 runs to 16 residues.

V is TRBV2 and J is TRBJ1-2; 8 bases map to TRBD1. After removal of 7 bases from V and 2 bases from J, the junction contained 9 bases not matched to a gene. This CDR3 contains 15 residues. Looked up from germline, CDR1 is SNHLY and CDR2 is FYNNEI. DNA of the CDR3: TGTGCCAGCATAGAACCGGGACAGGAGAACTATGGCTACACCTTC. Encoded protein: CASIEPGQENYGYTF.

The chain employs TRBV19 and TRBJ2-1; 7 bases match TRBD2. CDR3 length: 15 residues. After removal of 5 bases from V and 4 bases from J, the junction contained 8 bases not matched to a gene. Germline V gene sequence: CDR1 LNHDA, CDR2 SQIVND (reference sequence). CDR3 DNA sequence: TGTGCCAGTAGTTCTTCTAGCGGACCTTACAATGAGCAGTTCTTC. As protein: CASSSSSGPYNEQFF.

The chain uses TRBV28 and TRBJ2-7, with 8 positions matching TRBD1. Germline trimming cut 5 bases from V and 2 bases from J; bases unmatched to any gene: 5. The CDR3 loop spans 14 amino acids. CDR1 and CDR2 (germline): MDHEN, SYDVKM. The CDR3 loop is CASSTRTGTYEQYF. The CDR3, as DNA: TGTGCCAGCAGTACTCGGACAGGGACCTACGAGCAGTACTTC.

CDR3 nucleotide sequence: TGTGCCAGCAGCTCGACAGGGAGTGACGAGCAGTACGTC. Translated: CASSSTGSDEQYV. This chain joins TRBV5-4 and TRBJ2-7, with 7 bases matching TRBD1. Germline loops: CDR1 SGHNT, CDR2 YYREEE (reference sequence). V was clipped by 3 bases and J by 5 bases; unmatched bases: 5. CDR3 length equals 13 residues.

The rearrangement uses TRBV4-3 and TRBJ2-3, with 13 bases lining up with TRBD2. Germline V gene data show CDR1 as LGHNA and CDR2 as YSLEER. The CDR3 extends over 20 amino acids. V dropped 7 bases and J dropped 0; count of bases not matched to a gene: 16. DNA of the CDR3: TGCGCCAGCACTTCCAGGGCACTAGCGGGAGGGGGTGGAAGCACAGATACGCAGTATTTT. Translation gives CASTSRALAGGGGSTDTQYF.

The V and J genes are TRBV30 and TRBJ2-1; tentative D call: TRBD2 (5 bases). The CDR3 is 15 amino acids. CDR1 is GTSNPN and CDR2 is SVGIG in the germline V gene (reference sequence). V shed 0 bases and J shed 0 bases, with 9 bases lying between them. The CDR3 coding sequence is TGTGCCTGGAGTGTAGTGGGGAGCTCCTACAATGAGCAGTTCTTC. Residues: CAWSVVGSSYNEQFF.

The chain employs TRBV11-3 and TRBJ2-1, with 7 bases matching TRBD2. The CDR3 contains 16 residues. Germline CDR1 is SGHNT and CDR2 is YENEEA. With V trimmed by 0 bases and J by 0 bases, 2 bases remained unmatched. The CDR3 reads CASSLEGGSSYNEQFF. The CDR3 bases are TGTGCCAGCAGCTTAGAGGGGGGGAGCTCCTACAATGAGCAGTTCTTC.